The present entry profiles one T cell receptor (beta chain) with its context. Its antigen is undetermined. The PCR used 60 Vbeta and 13 Jbeta primers. The method was immunoSEQ multiplex PCR; TCRdb's version includes in-frame clones alone and lacks a portion of them. The data contain 110,000 to 150,000 clones, approximately 82% of them singletons. The CDR3 spans 14 residues. The germline V and J ends were trimmed by 5 bases and 0 bases, with 8 bases remaining between them. Germline CDR1 reads MNHNY; CDR2 reads SVGAGI (reference sequence). Everyone who donated was a healthy bone marrow donor. The sample is drawn from a study of cytomegalovirus exposure and HLA in healthy donors. In the study overall: From donors who were HLA-typed, an early data release held approximately 84 million unique TCRs.

Findings and limits, study-wide: The study recorded fewer than 200 TCR beta chains that were cytomegalovirus-associated.

The chain joins TRBV6-6 to TRBJ1-3; D remains ambiguous. Sequenced material: PBMCs. This receptor was identified in a middle-aged man in good health and CMV-seronegative. DNA for the CDR3: TGTGCCAGCAGTAGACAAATCTCTGGAAACACCATATATTTT. This translates into CASSRQISGNTIYF.